This TCR beta chain is from a study of blood T cell repertoires in COVID-19. Study-wide background: From the United States, Italy and Spain came samples of acute and convalescent COVID-19. Nucleic acid was either cDNA or gDNA, and it came from T cells, B-cell-depleted T cells, or PBMCs.

Original handling: Estimation of nucleated cell counts was performed using reference gene primer amplification. Generated by immunoSEQ multiplex PCR, the TCRdb table keeps only in-frame clones and is missing some. D and trimming come from the DNA, and the V and J calls and clone size come from that table. The sample contains about 74,000 clones, 84% of which appear only once. V trimming: 1 base; J trimming: 4 bases; junction bases outside the gene matches: 7. The CDR3 totals 17 residues. CDR1 is SGHKS, CDR2 YYEKEE, per germline (reference sequence). The chain uses TRBV5-5 and TRBJ2-1; TRBD1 aligns across 11 bases. The source material was peripheral blood. This receptor was identified in a man aged 65 to 79 with acute or convalescent COVID-19. CDR3 sequence reads: CASSLYSGTGGYNEQFF. CDR3 DNA sequence: TGTGCCAGCAGCTTGTACTCCGGGACAGGGGGTTACAATGAGCAGTTCTTC.